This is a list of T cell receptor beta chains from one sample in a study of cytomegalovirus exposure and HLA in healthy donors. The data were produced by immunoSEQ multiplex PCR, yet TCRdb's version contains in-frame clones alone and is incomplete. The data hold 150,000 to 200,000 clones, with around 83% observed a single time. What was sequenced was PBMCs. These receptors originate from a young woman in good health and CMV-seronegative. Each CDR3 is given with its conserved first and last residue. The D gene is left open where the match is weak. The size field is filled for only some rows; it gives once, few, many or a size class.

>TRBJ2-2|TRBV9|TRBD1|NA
TGTGCCAGCAGCGTAGCTTACAGGGGATCCGGGGAGCTGTTTTTT
CASSVAYRGSGELFF
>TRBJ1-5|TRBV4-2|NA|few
TGTGCCAGCAGCCAAGATCCCCAGCAGCCCCAGCATTTT
CASSQDPQQPQHF
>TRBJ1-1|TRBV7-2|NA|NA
TGTGCCAGCAGCTTAGAGGCAGGACAGTACACTGAAGCTTTCTTT
CASSLEAGQYTEAFF
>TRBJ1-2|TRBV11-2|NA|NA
TGTGCCAGCAGCTTAGTGATTCGGGGTGCAGTCAACTATGGCTACACCTTC
CASSLVIRGAVNYGYTF
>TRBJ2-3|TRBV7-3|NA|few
TGTGCCAGCAGCTTAGGGCACCAGACAGATACGCAGTATTTT
CASSLGHQTDTQYF
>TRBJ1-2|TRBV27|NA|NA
TGTGCCAGCAGTTTATCATCCGAGGTCTATGGCTACACCTTC
CASSLSSEVYGYTF
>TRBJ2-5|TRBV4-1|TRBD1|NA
TGCGCCAGCAGCCACGGACAGGGCTCAGGCGAGACCCAGTACTTC
CASSHGQGSGETQYF
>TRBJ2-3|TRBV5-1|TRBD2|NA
TGCGCCAGCAGCAAAAACGGGCGGGAGGGCACAGATACGCAGTATTTT
CASSKNGREGTDTQYF
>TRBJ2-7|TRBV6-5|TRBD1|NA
TGTGCCAGCAGTTACGGAGCCAGGGGGTCCTACGAGCAGTACTTC
CASSYGARGSYEQYF
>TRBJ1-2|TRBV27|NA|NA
TGTGCCAGCAGTTTACGGCAGGGGATCACGGGAGGCTACACCTTC
CASSLRQGITGGYTF
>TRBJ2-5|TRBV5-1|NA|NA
TGCGCCAGCAGCTTCAGCAAAACAGGGATTCAAGAGACCCAGTACTTC
CASSFSKTGIQETQYF
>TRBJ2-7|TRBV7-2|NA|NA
TGTGCCAGCAGCTCCGGCCCGGGATCCTACGAGCAGTACTTC
CASSSGPGSYEQYF
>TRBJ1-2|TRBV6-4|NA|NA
TGTGCCAGCAGCCCCCGGTGGGGAAAGGGGGAGTATGGCTACACCTTC
CASSPRWGKGEYGYTF
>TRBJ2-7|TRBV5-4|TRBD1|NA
TGTGCCAGCAGCTTGACCGGGACAGACTACGAGCAGTACTTC
CASSLTGTDYEQYF
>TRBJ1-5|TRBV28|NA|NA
TGTGCCAGCAGTTTATCAGATCAGCCCCAGCATTTT
CASSLSDQPQHF
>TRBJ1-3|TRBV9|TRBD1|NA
TGTGCCAGCAGCCCGAGGACAGGGGAAGGAATTGGAAACACCATATATTTT
CASSPRTGEGIGNTIYF
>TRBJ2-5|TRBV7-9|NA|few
TGTGCCAGCAGCTCCCCCGGCGGGGCGTTCGGAGAGACCCAGTACTTC
CASSSPGGAFGETQYF
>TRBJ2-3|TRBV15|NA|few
TGTGCCACCAGCAGAGCGCCTCGTCTCGGAGTCGGGTCGGATACGCAGTATTTT
CATSRAPRLGVGSDTQYF
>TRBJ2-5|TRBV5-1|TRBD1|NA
TGCGCCAGCAGCTTGGAGGGGACAGGGGGGACCCAGTACTTC
CASSLEGTGGTQYF
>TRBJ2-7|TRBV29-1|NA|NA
TGCAGCGTCTCAGGATCTTCCTACGAGCAGTACTTC
CSVSGSSYEQYF
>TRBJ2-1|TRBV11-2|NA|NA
TGTGCCAGCAGCGTCGACAGGAACAATGAGCAGTTCTTC
CASSVDRNNEQFF
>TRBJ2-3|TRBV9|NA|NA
TGTGCCAGCAGCGTCACAGGGAGCACAGATACGCAGTATTTT
CASSVTGSTDTQYF
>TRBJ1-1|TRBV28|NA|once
TGTGCCAGCAGTTTCTCAGGTAGCACTGAAGCTTTCTTT
CASSFSGSTEAFF
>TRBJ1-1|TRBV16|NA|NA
TGTGCCAGCAGCCATGGGGGCGGGGGCACTGAAGCTTTCTTT
CASSHGGGGTEAFF
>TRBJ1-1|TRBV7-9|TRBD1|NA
TGTGCCAGCAGCTTGACAGGGAAGAACACTGAAGCTTTCTTT
CASSLTGKNTEAFF
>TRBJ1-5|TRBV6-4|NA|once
TGTGCCAGCAGTGAAACGGGTAGCAATCAGCCCCAGCATTTT
CASSETGSNQPQHF
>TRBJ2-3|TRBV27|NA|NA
TGTGCCAGCAGTTTAGTACTAAACACAGATACGCAGTATTTT
CASSLVLNTDTQYF
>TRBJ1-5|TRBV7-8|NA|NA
TGTGCCAGCAGCTTATACGGCAGGGTTGTGGATCAGCCCCAGCATTTT
CASSLYGRVVDQPQHF
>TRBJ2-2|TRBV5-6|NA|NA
TGTGCCAGCAGCTTGGCGTTTCTAGCCCGGAACACCGGGGAGCTGTTTTTT
CASSLAFLARNTGELFF
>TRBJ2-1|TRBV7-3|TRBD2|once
TGTGCCAGCAGCTTTCTGGCGGGAGGGGACAATGAGCAGTTCTTC
CASSFLAGGDNEQFF
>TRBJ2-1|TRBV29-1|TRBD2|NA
TGCAGCGTTGAGTCGAGCGGGAGTTTCTATGAGCAGTTCTTC
CSVESSGSFYEQFF
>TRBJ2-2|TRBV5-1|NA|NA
TGCGCCAGCAGCTTGGCCGGGGCGAACACCGGGGAGCTGTTTTTT
CASSLAGANTGELFF
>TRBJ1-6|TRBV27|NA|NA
TGTGCCAGCAGGGGGACATATAATTCCCCCCTCCACTTT
CASRGTYNSPLHF
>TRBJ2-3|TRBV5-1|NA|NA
TGCGCCAGCAGCTTGGTGGGTTTTCAGGGCGCAGATACGCAGTATTTT
CASSLVGFQGADTQYF
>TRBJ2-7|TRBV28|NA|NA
TGTGCCAGCAGTTGGCTGGTCCCTTCCTACGAGCAGTACTTC
CASSWLVPSYEQYF
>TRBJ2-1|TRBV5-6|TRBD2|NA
TGTGCCAGCAGCTTCGGGACTAGCGGGAGTGTATGGGAGCAGTTCTTC
CASSFGTSGSVWEQFF
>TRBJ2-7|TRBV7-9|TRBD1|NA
TGTTCCAGCAGCTTAGTCCTCGGACAGGGGCAGGAGCAGTACTTC
CSSSLVLGQGQEQYF
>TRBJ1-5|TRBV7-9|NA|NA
TGTGCCAGCAGCTTACCGCAAGCCGACAGGATAAACAATCAGCCCCAGCATTTT
CASSLPQADRINNQPQHF
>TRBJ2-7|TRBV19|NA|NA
TGTGCCAGTAGTATTGGGCTAGGGGCCCACGAGCAGTACTTC
CASSIGLGAHEQYF
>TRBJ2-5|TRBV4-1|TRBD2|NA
TGCGCCAGCAGCCAGGGACTAGCGAACCAAGAGACCCAGTACTTC
CASSQGLANQETQYF
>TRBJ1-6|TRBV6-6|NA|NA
TGTGCCAGCAGAACGGGTGGCTCACCCCTCCACTTT
CASRTGGSPLHF
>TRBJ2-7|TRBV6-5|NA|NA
TGTGCCAGCAGCCTCGAGGGCTACGAGCAGTACTTC
CASSLEGYEQYF
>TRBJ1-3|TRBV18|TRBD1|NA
TGTGCCAGCTCAATCGGGACAGGAGGGTTCTCTGGAAACACCATATATTTT
CASSIGTGGFSGNTIYF
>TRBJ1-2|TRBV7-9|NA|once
TGTGCCAGCAGTCTATCCGGCGGGGGCTACACCTTC
CASSLSGGGYTF
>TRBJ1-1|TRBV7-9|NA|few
TGTGCCAGCAGCTTATATGGACAGTCGAACACTGAAGCTTTCTTT
CASSLYGQSNTEAFF